The 19 T cell receptor beta chains presented below share a single source sample, sequenced in a study of T cell changes during pregnancy in multiple sclerosis. Only in-frame clones appear in the TCRdb table, and some are missing; sequencing was by immunoSEQ multiplex PCR. Of about 38,000 clones in the sample, about 92% are singletons; the top ten hold approximately 8.3%. The specimen comprised CD8+ T cells from peripheral blood mononuclear cells, sampled in the third trimester of pregnancy. These receptors were obtained from a female donor with multiple sclerosis, enrolled in a pregnancy study.

V is TRBV4-2 and J is TRBJ2-2, with 8 nucleotides matching TRBD2. This CDR3 is built from 17 residues. Germline CDR1 LGHNA, CDR2 YNFKEQ. V lost 0 bases and J lost 5; bases outside the gene matches: 8. The CDR3: CASSQDHSGEGTGELFF. Written as DNA, the CDR3 is TGTGCCAGCAGCCAAGACCATAGCGGGGAGGGTACCGGGGAGCTGTTTTTT.

This clone has only one observation. The rearrangement uses TRBV5-1 and TRBJ1-1, with 11 bases aligning to TRBD1. CDR3 length: 15 amino acids. Germline V gene lookup returns CDR1 SGHRS and CDR2 YFSETQ. The J segment lost 8 bases and the V segment lost 4 bases, leaving 10 bases of the junction unmatched. The CDR3 nucleotides are TGCGCCAGCAGCCCCTACGGACAGGGGGCGGGAGAAGCTTTCTTT. Translation: CASSPYGQGAGEAFF. Supplemented by reference TRBV5-1 and TRBJ1-1, the full variable domain reads KAGVTQTPRYLIKTRGQQVTLSCSPISGHRSVSWYQQTPGQGLQFLFEYFSETQRNKGNFPGRFSGRQFSNSRSEMNVSTLELGDSALYLCASSPYGQGAGEAFFGQGTRLTVV.

This clone has more than one count but fewer than ten. This chain joins TRBV9 and TRBJ1-1; TRBD1 aligns across 8 bases. With 3 bases clipped from V and 1 base from J, the junction kept 2 bases outside the gene matches. The CDR3 contains 14 residues. The germline V gene encodes CDR1 SGDLS and CDR2 YYNGEE. The CDR3 protein is CASSGGTGNTEAFF. The CDR3 nucleotides read TGTGCCAGCAGCGGAGGGACAGGGAACACTGAAGCTTTCTTT.

The chain's CDR3 is CASSRGGSIQIYNSPLHF. The CDR3 nucleotides are TGTGCCAGCAGCCGAGGGGGCTCCATCCAAATTTATAATTCACCCCTCCACTTT. The gene calls are TRBV27 and TRBJ1-6; TRBD1 matches at 7 bases. This CDR3 region has 18 residues. Losses at the gene ends were 6 bases for V and 4 bases for J; bases not matched to a gene: 15. Germline values: CDR1 MNHEY, CDR2 SMNVEV (reference sequence).

The rearrangement links TRBV2 to TRBJ2-6; 8 positions agree with TRBD2. This CDR3 spans 14 amino acids. V dropped 7 bases and J dropped 2; count of bases not matched to a gene: 1. Germline V gene sequence: CDR1 SNHLY, CDR2 FYNNEI. CDR3 sequence reads: CASTGGPGANVLTF. The DNA of the CDR3 is TGTGCCAGCACGGGGGGGCCTGGGGCCAACGTCCTGACTTTC.

The chain couples TRBV19 to TRBJ1-2, with a weak D call TRBD1 (5 bases). V lost 7 bases and J lost 3, with 9 bases in between. The CDR3 is 12 amino acids. Per the germline V gene, CDR1 is LNHDA and CDR2 is SQIVND (reference sequence). The CDR3 is CASIDRDYGYTF. The CDR3 region has the DNA TGTGCCAGTATCGACAGAGACTATGGCTACACCTTC.

J is TRBJ2-7 and V is TRBV5-5; 10 bases are a match to TRBD1. CDR1 and CDR2 from the germline V gene are SGHKS and YYEKEE (reference sequence). This CDR3 region has 15 residues. V lost 6 bases to trimming and J lost 3 bases; unmatched junction nucleotides: 9. CDR3 amino acids: CASILRDRGNYEQYF. The DNA of the CDR3 is TGTGCCAGCATCCTCCGGGACAGGGGTAACTACGAGCAGTACTTC. The whole variable domain, remainder taken from reference TRBV5-5 and TRBJ2-7, is DAGVTQSPTHLIKTRGQQVTLRCSPISGHKSVSWYQQVLGQGPQFIFQYYEKEERGRGNFPDRFSARQFPNYSSELNVNALLLGDSALYLCASILRDRGNYEQYFGPGTRLTVT.

This rearrangement joins TRBV6-7 to TRBJ1-2, with a weak D call TRBD1 (5 bases). TRBV6-7 is recorded as an ORF, its role being uncertain. The V end lost 4 bases, the J end lost 3 bases, and 18 bases lay between the germline ends. The CDR3 loop spans 16 amino acids. CDR3 DNA: TGTGCCAGCAGTTTCATGGACGCAGGGCAAGACTATGGCTACACCTTC. Translated: CASSFMDAGQDYGYTF.

This chain uses TRBV6-1 with TRBJ1-2, with TRBD1 matching over 10 bases. This CDR3 region has 15 residues. Germline values: CDR1 MNHNS, CDR2 SASEGT. V was pared by 4 bases and J by 6 bases, with 8 bases of the junction left unmatched. The CDR3 nucleotides are TGTGCCAGCAGTGGTCAGACAGGGGGCGGGAATGGCTACACCTTC. Translating gives CASSGQTGGGNGYTF.

V is TRBV11-2 and J is TRBJ2-2, with 10 bases fitting TRBD2. The length of the CDR3 is 18 residues. Germline CDR1 reads SGHAT; CDR2 reads FQNNGV. The V and J ends lost 0 bases and 3 bases, in that order; junction bases with no gene match: 7. CDR3 sequence: CASSLDSLSGGDTGELFF. The CDR3 nucleotides read TGTGCCAGCAGCTTAGATTCCCTCAGCGGGGGGGACACCGGGGAGCTGTTTTTT.

This chain uses TRBV7-3 with TRBJ2-7, with 9 bases identical to TRBD1. The CDR3 is 14 residues long. V shed 4 bases, J shed 2 bases, and the junction held 3 bases outside the gene matches. Germline CDR1 reads SGHTA; CDR2 reads FQGTGA. The CDR3 bases are TGTGCCAGCAGCTGGGGACAGGGCCCCTACGAGCAGTACTTC. Protein: CASSWGQGPYEQYF. Based on the CDR3 plus reference TRBV7-3 and TRBJ2-7, the full variable domain is GAGVSQTPSNKVTEKGKYVELRCDPISGHTALYWYRQSLGQGPEFLIYFQGTGAADDSGLPNDRFFAVRPEGSVSTLKIQRTERGDSAVYLCASSWGQGPYEQYFGPGTRLTVT.

J is TRBJ1-3 and V is TRBV11-3; 9 bases fit TRBD1. This CDR3 spans 17 amino acids. V shed 0 bases and J 3 bases; nucleotides not matched to a gene: 6. Per the germline V gene, CDR1 is SGHNT and CDR2 is YENEEA. The CDR3 is CASSLDPQGASGNTIYF. The CDR3, as DNA: TGTGCCAGCAGCTTAGATCCACAGGGGGCAAGTGGAAACACCATATATTTT.

The chain has TRBV6-5 and TRBJ1-2; a weak D match, TRBD1 (6 bases). The CDR3 runs to 13 residues. The V end was cut by 5 bases, the J end by 4 bases, with 11 bases between. Per germline, CDR1 MNHEY and CDR2 SVGAGI. The CDR3 coding sequence is TGTGCCAGCAGTAACAGGGACCTCTATGGCTACACCTTC. Amino acids: CASSNRDLYGYTF.

The chain recombines TRBV14 with TRBJ1-6, with 7 bases matching TRBD1. J gave up 0 bases and V 3 bases, and 5 bases lay outside the gene matches. The germline V gene encodes CDR1 SGHDN and CDR2 FVKESK. The CDR3 totals 17 residues. The CDR3 is CASSQGTASSYNSPLHF. The CDR3 region has the DNA TGTGCCAGCAGCCAGGGGACAGCCAGCTCCTATAATTCACCCCTCCACTTT.

This chain links TRBV11-2 with TRBJ2-2, with 7 bases that match TRBD2. The junction had 7 bases not matched to a gene; V was cut back by 2 bases and J by 7 bases. CDR3 size: 15 residues. Per germline, CDR1 SGHAT and CDR2 FQNNGV. The CDR3 DNA sequence: TGTGCCAGCAGCTTATGGCGGGGGAGGGACGGGGAGCTGTTTTTT. It translates to CASSLWRGRDGELFF.

The chain is built from TRBV9 and TRBJ1-6, with D unclear. CDR3 length equals 12 residues. The V gene's germline CDR1 is SGDLS and CDR2 YYNGEE. The V end was cut by 3 bases, the J end by 7 bases, with 5 bases between. The CDR3 spells CASSASNSPLHF. The CDR3 bases are TGTGCCAGCAGCGCTTCCAATTCACCCCTCCACTTT.

The chain couples TRBV29-1 to TRBJ1-4; D possibly corresponds to TRBD1 (5 bases). The CDR3 loop spans 13 amino acids. Germline V CDR1 and CDR2: SQVTM, ANQGSEA. The V and J ends lost 5 bases and 6 bases respectively, with 13 bases between them. The DNA for the CDR3 is TGCAGCGTTACCACAGGATGGGATGAAAAACTGTTTTTT. Encoded protein: CSVTTGWDEKLFF.

The DNA for the CDR3 is TGTGCCAGCAGTGGAGAGGGTCGAGGCTACACCTTC. This codes for CASSGEGRGYTF. The chain has TRBV2 and TRBJ1-2, with D unclear. Germline V gene data show CDR1 as SNHLY and CDR2 as FYNNEI. The CDR3 sequence is 12 residues long. Trimming stripped 4 bases from V and 8 bases from J, with 11 bases between. Full variable domain (outside the CDR3, taken from reference TRBV2 and TRBJ1-2): EPEVTQTPSHQVTQMGQEVILRCVPISNHLYFYWYRQILGQKVEFLVSFYNNEISEKSEIFDDQFSVERPDGSNFTLKIRSTKLEDSAMYFCASSGEGRGYTFGSGTRLTVV.

The V gene is TRBV5-1, the J gene TRBJ2-5, with D maybe TRBD2 (6 bases). Germline CDR1 SGHRS, CDR2 YFSETQ. V lost 0 bases to trimming and J lost 9 bases, with 12 bases between them. This CDR3 has 13 amino acids. CDR3 in amino acids: CASSLGERVSQYF. In nucleotides, the CDR3 is TGCGCCAGCAGCTTGGGGGAGCGGGTTTCCCAGTACTTC.